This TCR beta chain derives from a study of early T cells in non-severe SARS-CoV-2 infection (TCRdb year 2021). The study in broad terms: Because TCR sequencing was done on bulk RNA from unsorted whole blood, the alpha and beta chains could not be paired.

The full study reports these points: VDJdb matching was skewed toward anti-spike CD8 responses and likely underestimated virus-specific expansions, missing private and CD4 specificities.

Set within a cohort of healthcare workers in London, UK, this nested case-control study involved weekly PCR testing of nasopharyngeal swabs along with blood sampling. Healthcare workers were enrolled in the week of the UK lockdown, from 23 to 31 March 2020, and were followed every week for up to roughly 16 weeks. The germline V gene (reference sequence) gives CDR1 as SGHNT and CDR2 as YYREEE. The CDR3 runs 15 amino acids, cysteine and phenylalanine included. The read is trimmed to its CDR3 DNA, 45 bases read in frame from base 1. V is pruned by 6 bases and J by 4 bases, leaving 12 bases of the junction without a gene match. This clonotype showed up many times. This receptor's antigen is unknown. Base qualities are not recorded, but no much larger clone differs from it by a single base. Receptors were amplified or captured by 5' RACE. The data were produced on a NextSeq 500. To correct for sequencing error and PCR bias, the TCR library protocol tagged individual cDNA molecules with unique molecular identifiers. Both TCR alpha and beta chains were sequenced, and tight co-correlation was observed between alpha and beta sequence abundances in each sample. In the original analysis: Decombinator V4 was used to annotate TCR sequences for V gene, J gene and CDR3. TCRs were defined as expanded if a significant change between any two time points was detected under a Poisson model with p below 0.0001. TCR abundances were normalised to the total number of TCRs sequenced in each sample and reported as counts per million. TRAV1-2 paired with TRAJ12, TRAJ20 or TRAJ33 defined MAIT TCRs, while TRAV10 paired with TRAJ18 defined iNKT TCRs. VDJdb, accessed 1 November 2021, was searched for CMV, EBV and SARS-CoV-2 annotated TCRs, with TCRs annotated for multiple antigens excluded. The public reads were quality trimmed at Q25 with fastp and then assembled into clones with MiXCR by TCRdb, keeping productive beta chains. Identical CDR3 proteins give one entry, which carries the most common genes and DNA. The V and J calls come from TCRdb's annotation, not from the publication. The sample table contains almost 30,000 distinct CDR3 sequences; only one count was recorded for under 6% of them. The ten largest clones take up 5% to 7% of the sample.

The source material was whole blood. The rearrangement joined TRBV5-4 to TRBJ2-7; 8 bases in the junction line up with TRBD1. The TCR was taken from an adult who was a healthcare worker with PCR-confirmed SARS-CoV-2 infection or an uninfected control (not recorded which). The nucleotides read TGTGCCAGCACCTTACCCGGGACAGGACGATACGAGCAGTACTTC. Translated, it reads CASTLPGTGRYEQYF.